This T cell receptor (beta chain) was recorded in a study of blood T cell repertoires in COVID-19 (dated by TCRdb to 2018 to 2021). Broadly, across the study: Samples covering the acute and convalescent phases of COVID-19 were provided by collaborators in the United States, Italy and Spain. The dataset comprised deeply sampled blood TCRbeta repertoires from subjects exposed to, actively infected with, or recovered from COVID-19. Where available, HLA class I and class II types were taken from metadata supplied by the sample provider and were not determined by assay-based typing. Samples were obtained from the ongoing ImmuneRACE study (first 160 participants) and from 1,200 or so subjects provided by 6 global collaborators. Sample metadata almost always included a de-identified subject ID, COVID-19 status, age in years and sex. The repertoires were made available in a free public database intended to serve as a resource for research on the immune response to SARS-CoV-2. The material from the prospective study consisted of cDNA or gDNA derived from T cells, B-cell-depleted T cells, or PBMCs. What the study reported, not specific to this receptor: Clinical and demographic metadata were provided uncurated, with the amount varying by source and participant.

As for this clone: It has no known antigen specificity. Nothing much larger sits one base from this clone, and base qualities are not available.

For this chain, trimming is 6 bases at the V end and 2 bases at the J end, and the number of junction bases without a gene match is 12. Taken from the germline V gene, the CDR1 and CDR2 loops are MNHEY and SVGEGT. Including the terminal cysteine and phenylalanine, the CDR3 comprises 17 residues. Of all the DNA, just the CDR3 is kept, 51 bases in frame from base 1. Each collaborating institution followed its own protocols to collect whole blood in K2EDTA tubes. For TCRbeta analysis, collaborator samples were shipped as frozen whole blood, as isolated PBMCs, or as DNA extracted from either sample type. TCRbeta CDR3 regions were amplified from genomic DNA by means of the immunoSEQ Assay, a bias-controlled multiplex PCR. Per the original workflow: Nucleated cell counts per sample were estimated from amplification of reference gene primers within the assay. To quantify the absolute abundance of each unique TCRbeta CDR3 rearrangement, sequence reads were collapsed and filtered. For each sample, productive Simpson clonality was calculated as the square root of Simpson's diversity index over productive rearrangements. This is the immuneACCESS table as TCRdb keeps it, with only in-frame sequences that have V and J called. A part of the clones is gone; compared with another copy, unresolved V genes explain less than half, and the rest is unexplained. V and J calls and clone size are copied from that table; D and trimming were computed from the DNA. Across this sample there are tens of thousands of clones, with 80% seen only once. About 15% of the sample is taken by the ten largest.

The sequenced sample was peripheral blood. The chain couples TRBV6-2 or TRBV6-3 to TRBJ2-2, with 7 central nucleotides matching TRBD2. This sequence originates from a woman of 80 years or more with active or convalescent COVID-19. The CDR3 corresponds to CASSSYQQRGNTGELFF. The sequenced DNA is TGTGCCAGCAGCTCGTACCAACAGCGGGGAAACACCGGGGAGCTGTTTTTT.